This T cell receptor (beta chain) was identified during a study of vaccination and CD4 T cells after COVID-19. Across the whole study: The BNT162b2 or mRNA-1273 vaccine was given to participants in two doses.

As for treatment: roughly nine-day PBMC culture with coronavirus spike peptide pools or control peptides (ViraFEST assay). Once peptide pools had expanded antigen-specific T cells, ViraFEST sequenced TCRs. As for this clonotype: Its antigen is currently unknown.

From germline, CDR1 is SGHDT and CDR2 YYEEEE. The CDR3 has 14 amino acids. The junction had 5 bases not matched to a gene; V was cut back by 3 bases and J by 8 bases. An Oncomine TCR Beta short-read assay was used to sequence the DNA from cultured CD4+ T cells. TCRdb processed the PCR reads anew with MiXCR; each CDR3 protein has one entry. Of over 5,500 distinct CDR3 sequences in the sample, 60% to 65% were seen once. The chain recombines TRBV5-6 with TRBJ1-1; TRBD1 matches 12 bases. The specimen was CD4+ T cells from blood, cultured in vitro. The sequence was obtained from a human donor who had recovered from COVID-19. The CDR3 nucleotides read TGTGCCAGCAGCTCCCGGGACAGGGGGCAGGAAGCTTTCTTT. This translates into CASSSRDRGQEAFF.